The present T cell receptor (beta chain) was sequenced within a study of neoadjuvant anti-PD-1 for oral cavity cancer. CDR3 length equals 12 residues. Germline CDR1 GTSNPN, CDR2 SVGIG (reference sequence). Trimming pared 0 bases from V and 3 bases from J, leaving 4 bases between. Clones were read by immunoSEQ multiplex PCR, and TCRdb kept only the in-frame ones, dropping some. The sample has roughly 14,000 clones, about 73% seen once. As for time point: after neoadjuvant nivolumab, at surgical resection. J is TRBJ2-3 and V is TRBV30, with D unclear. The source is a person aged 35-79 years with oral cavity squamous cell carcinoma. The specimen was PBMCs, collected after nivolumab (anti-PD-1) treatment. In nucleotides, the CDR3 is TGTGCCTGGAGTGTTGGGACAGATACGCAGTATTTT. Encoded protein: CAWSVGTDTQYF. The complete variable domain, with remaining parts taken from reference TRBV30 and TRBJ2-3, reads SQTIHQWPATLVQPVGSPLSLECTVEGTSNPNLYWYRQAAGRGLQLLFYSVGIGQISSEVPQNLSASRPQDRQFILSSKKLLLSDSGFYLCAWSVGTDTQYFGPGTRLTVL.